These 30 T cell receptor beta chains share one sample of origin, sequenced in a study of blood T cell repertoires in COVID-19. The data were produced by immunoSEQ multiplex PCR, yet TCRdb's version contains in-frame clones alone and is incomplete. Counted here are around 150,000 clones, 84% occurring once; the ten biggest clones make up around 10%. Material: peripheral blood. The receptors shown here come from a woman older than 75 in a cohort sampled during active or convalescent COVID-19.

V usage is TRBV18 and J usage is TRBJ1-5, with D maybe TRBD1 (5 bases). V was pared by 9 bases and J by 5 bases, with 20 bases between. This CDR3 is built from 15 residues. Germline V gene data show CDR1 as KGHSH and CDR2 as LQKENI. CDR3 sequence (DNA): TGTGCCAGTTCTTCGGTGTCGGGGGGACATCAGCCCCAGCATTTT. Translating gives CASSSVSGGHQPQHF.

The J gene is TRBJ1-1, the V gene TRBV11-2, with a possible D match to TRBD1 (5 bases). V dropped 2 bases and J dropped 1 base, with 14 bases sitting between them. Germline loops: CDR1 SGHAT, CDR2 FQNNGV. The CDR3 covers 16 residues. DNA of the CDR3: TGTGCCAGCAGCTTACCTCGGACCCAGGGGAACACTGAAGCTTTCTTT. It codes for CASSLPRTQGNTEAFF.

V gene TRBV6-2 or TRBV6-3 combines with J gene TRBJ1-1; weak D call: TRBD1 (6 bases). CDR1 is MNHEY, CDR2 SVGEGT, per germline. This CDR3 has 14 residues. Trimming shortened V by 5 bases and J by 5 bases, and 15 bases separated the two germline ends. The CDR3 region is CASSRGTMWTEAFF. The CDR3 DNA follows: TGTGCCAGCAGTCGTGGGACAATGTGGACTGAAGCTTTCTTT.

The V and J genes are TRBV12-3 or TRBV12-4 and TRBJ1-2, with a possible D match to TRBD1 (6 bases). There are 13 residues in the CDR3. V shed 2 bases and J shed 4 bases, with 8 bases lying between them. CDR3 protein: CASSLRTAYGYTF. In nucleotides, the CDR3 is TGTGCCAGCAGTTTAAGGACAGCCTATGGCTACACCTTC.

Only one count was recorded for this clone. The rearrangement links TRBV19 to TRBJ2-3; possibly TRBD2 for D (5 bases). Germline V gene data show CDR1 as LNHDA and CDR2 as SQIVND (reference sequence). The CDR3 sequence is 12 residues long. Trimming shortened V by 1 base and J by 8 bases, and 7 bases separated the two germline ends. The CDR3, as DNA: TGTGCCAGTAGTATAGTTCGGGGTACGCAGTATTTT. This sequence encodes CASSIVRGTQYF.

The V and J genes are TRBV19 and TRBJ2-2, with D possibly matching TRBD1 (5 bases). This CDR3 has 14 residues. With 3 bases removed from V and 5 bases from J, the gap between germline ends came to 10 bases. From germline, CDR1 is LNHDA and CDR2 SQIVND (reference sequence). The CDR3 loop is CASSIDRQTGELFF. In nucleotides, the CDR3 is TGTGCCAGTAGTATTGACAGACAGACCGGGGAGCTGTTTTTT.

V usage is TRBV19 and J usage is TRBJ2-1; TRBD1 aligns across 9 bases. CDR1 and CDR2 (germline): LNHDA, SQIVND (reference sequence). V lost 5 bases to trimming and J lost 4 bases; unmatched junction nucleotides: 6. The CDR3 consists of 15 residues. CDR3 sequence: CASSPGQGKYNEQFF. As DNA, the CDR3 is TGTGCCAGTAGTCCCGGACAGGGGAAATACAATGAGCAGTTCTTC.

The chain joins TRBV5-1 to TRBJ2-7; 7 bases are shared with TRBD2. Germline V gene lookup returns CDR1 SGHRS and CDR2 YFSETQ. V lost 0 bases to trimming and J lost 0 bases; unmatched junction nucleotides: 6. This CDR3 region has 16 residues. CDR3: CASSLAGGRASYEQYF. DNA of the CDR3: TGCGCCAGCAGCTTGGCCGGGGGGAGGGCCTCCTACGAGCAGTACTTC.

Written as DNA, the CDR3 is TGTGCCAGCAGCTTAGAAGGGACAGGGGCGAAAGAGCAGTACTTC. Translating gives CASSLEGTGAKEQYF. This rearrangement joins TRBV7-9 to TRBJ2-7; 10 bases map to TRBD1. Trimming cost V 1 base and J 7 bases; bases outside gene matches: 7. The CDR3 has 15 amino acids. Germline CDR1 and CDR2: SEHNR and FQNEAQ (reference sequence). Full variable domain (rest looked up from reference TRBV7-9 and TRBJ2-7): DTGVSQNPRHKITKRGQNVTFRCDPISEHNRLYWYRQTLGQGPEFLTYFQNEAQLEKSRLLSDRFSAERPKGSFSTLEIQRTEQGDSAMYLCASSLEGTGAKEQYFGPGTRLTVT.

This clone was counted between two and nine times. The V gene is TRBV6-5, the J gene TRBJ2-1, with a tentative D call TRBD2 (6 bases). CDR3 size: 15 residues. The germline V gene encodes CDR1 MNHEY and CDR2 SVGAGI. The V gene lost 4 bases and the J gene lost 3 bases, with 13 bases spanning the gap. For the CDR3, the DNA is TGTGCCAGCAGTTTCGATAGCGGAGACTACAATGAGCAGTTCTTC. Protein: CASSFDSGDYNEQFF.

This chain links TRBV6-6 with TRBJ2-1; a possible D gene is TRBD2 (7 bases). Between the trimmed V and J ends, which lost 7 bases and 6 bases, there was a span of 16 bases. In germline, CDR1 is MNHNY, CDR2 SVGAGI (reference sequence). The CDR3 runs 14 residues. CDR3 in amino acids: CASTPAGGLNEQFF. In DNA, the CDR3 is TGTGCCAGCACTCCCGCCGGGGGGCTCAATGAGCAGTTCTTC.

This clone was recorded once. V is TRBV5-1 and J is TRBJ2-3; 8 bases match TRBD2. Trimming took 4 bases from V and 1 from J; bases not matched to a gene: 8. The CDR3 has 16 residues. Germline V lookup: CDR1 SGHRS, CDR2 YFSETQ. The CDR3 DNA is TGCGCCAGCAGCCTCGGGAGGGGGGAAGGCACAGATACGCAGTATTTT. This encodes CASSLGRGEGTDTQYF.

The chain uses TRBV6-5 and TRBJ1-1, with a weak D call TRBD1 (6 bases). Looked up from germline, CDR1 is MNHEY and CDR2 is SVGAGI. The CDR3 is 13 residues long. V gave up 6 bases and J gave up 10 bases, with 18 bases separating them. CDR3 bases: TGTGCCAGCAGCACCGGGACATCGGAGAGAGCTTTCTTT. Its protein product is CASSTGTSERAFF.

This CDR3 reads CATQRGAQETQYF. The DNA for the CDR3 is TGTGCCACACAGCGGGGAGCACAAGAGACCCAGTACTTC. V and J are TRBV28 and TRBJ2-5, with 7 positions matching TRBD2. With 10 bases clipped from V and 2 bases from J, the junction kept 7 bases outside the gene matches. This CDR3 region has 13 residues. Germline CDR1 and CDR2: MDHEN and SYDVKM.

The chain joins TRBV7-3 to TRBJ1-1; TRBD1 aligns across 10 bases. Germline loops: CDR1 SGHTA, CDR2 FQGTGA. This CDR3 has 14 amino acids. Trimming cost V 8 bases and J 5 bases; bases outside gene matches: 8. The CDR3, as DNA: TGTGCCAGCCGGACAGGGGGAGGTGAAACTGAAGCTTTCTTT. It translates to CASRTGGGETEAFF.

The chain is built from TRBV29-1 and TRBJ2-1, with 9 positions matching TRBD1. CDR3 length: 16 residues. Germline trimming cut 0 bases from V and 4 bases from J; bases unmatched to any gene: 7. The germline V gene has CDR1 SQVTM and CDR2 ANQGSEA. The CDR3: CSVEDIPGQGYNEQFF. The CDR3 coding sequence is TGCAGCGTTGAAGATATCCCGGGACAGGGTTACAATGAGCAGTTCTTC.

CDR3 amino acids: CASNSISTDTQYF. As DNA, the CDR3 is TGTGCCAGCAACTCTATTAGCACAGATACGCAGTATTTT. V and J are TRBV6-5 and TRBJ2-3; no definite D call. The V and J ends lost 7 bases and 0 bases respectively, with 8 bases between them. This CDR3 is built from 13 residues. Germline CDR1 and CDR2: MNHEY and SVGAGI.

The chain is built from TRBV19 and TRBJ1-1; D not resolved. The CDR3 contains 15 residues. V lost 7 bases to trimming and J lost 5 bases, with 20 bases between them. Per germline, CDR1 LNHDA and CDR2 SQIVND (reference sequence). The CDR3 region is CASMLTPYEQTEAFF. CDR3 sequence (DNA): TGTGCCAGTATGCTGACACCTTACGAACAGACTGAAGCTTTCTTT.

This clone was seen once. The chain employs TRBV6-5 and TRBJ1-2; no clear D gene. Trimming cost V 2 bases and J 8 bases, with 6 bases left between them. Germline lookup yields CDR1 MNHEY and CDR2 SVGAGI. The CDR3 totals 11 residues. The CDR3 nucleotides read TGTGCCAGCAGTTACGGCTGGGGCTACACCTTC. It codes for CASSYGWGYTF.

This chain joins TRBV28 and TRBJ2-7; 9 bases map to TRBD1. V lost 5 bases to trimming and J lost 0 bases; unmatched junction nucleotides: 11. The CDR3 has 17 amino acids. The germline CDR1 and CDR2 sequences are MDHEN and SYDVKM. Here the CDR3 DNA reads TGTGCCAGCAGTCCAACCGGGACAGGGTTTGTCTCCTACGAGCAGTACGTC. This codes for CASSPTGTGFVSYEQYV.

V is TRBV18 and J is TRBJ2-1; 11 bases line up with TRBD1. J was trimmed by 8 bases and V by 11 bases; bases with no gene match: 8. The CDR3 consists of 13 residues. Looked up from germline, CDR1 is KGHSH and CDR2 is LQKENI. In nucleotides, the CDR3 is TGTGCCTCCTTCCGGGACAGGGGGGATGAGCAGTTCTTC. This gives the protein CASFRDRGDEQFF.

This clone has just one count. Different DNA sequences within this sample yield the same CDR3. The chain combines TRBV18 with TRBJ1-1, with TRBD1 identical over 8 bases. CDR3 length equals 16 residues. V gave up 3 bases and J gave up 2 bases; unmatched junction bases: 8. The germline CDR1 and CDR2 sequences are KGHSH and LQKENI. CDR3 sequence: CASSPHGGQENTEAFF. The CDR3 coding sequence is TGTGCCAGCTCACCTCACGGGGGACAGGAAAACACTGAAGCTTTCTTT.

The chain combines TRBV18 with TRBJ1-2, with D perhaps matching TRBD1 (6 bases). V was clipped by 2 bases and J by 4 bases, with 14 bases between them. The CDR3 is 15 amino acids. In germline, CDR1 is KGHSH, CDR2 LQKENI. CDR3 residues: CASSPIAGQFYGYTF. For the CDR3, the DNA is TGTGCCAGCTCACCAATCGCCGGACAGTTCTATGGCTACACCTTC.

J is TRBJ2-2 and V is TRBV3-1 (or the pseudogene TRBV3-2); D call uncertain. The CDR3 length is 13 residues. Trimming removed 3 bases from V and 7 bases from J, with 9 bases in between. The germline gives CDR1 LGHDT, CDR2 YNNKEL (reference sequence). The CDR3 DNA reads TGTGCCAGCAGCCATGCGCGTCGCGGGGAGCTGTTTTTT. It translates to CASSHARRGELFF.

The chain recombines TRBV18 with TRBJ2-5, with TRBD1 matching 9 bases. The CDR3 spans 17 residues. CDR1 is KGHSH, CDR2 LQKENI, per germline. Trimming cost V 1 base and J 1 base; bases outside gene matches: 7. The chain's CDR3 is CASSPLPTGGSQETQYF. In nucleotides, the CDR3 is TGTGCCAGCTCACCACTCCCGACAGGGGGGAGCCAAGAGACCCAGTACTTC.

The chain joins TRBV15 to TRBJ2-1; D not resolved. V was pared by 8 bases and J by 3 bases, with 11 bases between. CDR3 length: 13 amino acids. Germline CDR1 reads LNHNV; CDR2 reads YYDKDF (reference sequence). CDR3: CATRHIHYNEQFF. In DNA, the CDR3 is TGTGCCACCCGACACATCCACTACAATGAGCAGTTCTTC.

The rearrangement uses TRBV4-2 and TRBJ1-1, with D hard to call. Trimming cost V 2 bases and J 4 bases, with 8 bases left between them. CDR3 length: 13 residues. Germline V CDR1 and CDR2: LGHNA, YNFKEQ. The CDR3 DNA is TGTGCCAGCAGCCAAAGCCTAAGCACTGAAGCTTTCTTT. It yields the protein CASSQSLSTEAFF.

The V gene is TRBV19, the J gene TRBJ1-5, with a tentative D call TRBD1 (6 bases). This CDR3 region has 16 residues. Germline loops: CDR1 LNHDA, CDR2 SQIVND (reference sequence). V lost 1 base to trimming and J lost 2 bases, with 12 bases between them. The CDR3 spells CASSIGNRVGNQPQHF. The CDR3 nucleotides read TGTGCCAGTAGTATAGGAAACAGGGTGGGCAATCAGCCCCAGCATTTT. Looking up the rest from reference TRBV19 and TRBJ1-5 gives the full variable domain: DGGITQSPKYLFRKEGQNVTLSCEQNLNHDAMYWYRQDPGQGLRLIYYSQIVNDFQKGDIAEGYSVSREKKESFPLTVTSAQKNPTAFYLCASSIGNRVGNQPQHFGDGTRLSIL.

The chain recombines TRBV5-1 with TRBJ2-1; 13 positions match TRBD2. This CDR3 contains 15 residues. V was pared by 1 base and J by 6 bases, with 1 base of the junction left unmatched. The germline V gene encodes CDR1 SGHRS and CDR2 YFSETQ. CDR3 region: CASSLTSGGANEQFF. CDR3 nucleotides: TGCGCCAGCAGCTTGACTAGCGGGGGGGCCAATGAGCAGTTCTTC. The whole variable domain, remainder taken from reference TRBV5-1 and TRBJ2-1, is KAGVTQTPRYLIKTRGQQVTLSCSPISGHRSVSWYQQTPGQGLQFLFEYFSETQRNKGNFPGRFSGRQFSNSRSEMNVSTLELGDSALYLCASSLTSGGANEQFFGPGTRLTVL.

In nucleotides, the CDR3 is TGCGCCAGCAGCTGGCAGGGGCCCCGGGACACTGAAGCTTTCTTT. This translates into CASSWQGPRDTEAFF. This chain uses TRBV5-1 with TRBJ1-1; tentatively, D is TRBD1 (6 bases). The CDR3 is 15 amino acids. CDR1 is SGHRS, CDR2 YFSETQ, per germline. V was clipped by 3 bases and J by 3 bases, with 15 bases between them.